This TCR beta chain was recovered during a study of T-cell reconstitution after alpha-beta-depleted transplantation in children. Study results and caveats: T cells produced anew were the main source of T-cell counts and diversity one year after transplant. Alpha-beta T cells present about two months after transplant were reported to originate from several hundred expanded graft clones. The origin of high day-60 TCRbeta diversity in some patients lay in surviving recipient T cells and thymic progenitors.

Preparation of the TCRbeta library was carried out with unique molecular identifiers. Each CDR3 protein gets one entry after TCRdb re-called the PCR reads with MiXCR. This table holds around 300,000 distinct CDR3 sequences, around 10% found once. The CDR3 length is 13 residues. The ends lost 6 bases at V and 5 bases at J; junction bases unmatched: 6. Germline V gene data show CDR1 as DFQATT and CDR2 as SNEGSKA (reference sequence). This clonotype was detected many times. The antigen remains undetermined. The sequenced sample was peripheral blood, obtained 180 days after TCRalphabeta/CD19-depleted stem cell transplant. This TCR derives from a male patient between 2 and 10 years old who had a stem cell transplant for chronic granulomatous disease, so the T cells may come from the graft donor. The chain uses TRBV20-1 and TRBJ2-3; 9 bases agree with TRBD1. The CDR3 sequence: CSARGTGIDTQYF. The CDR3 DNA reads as TGCAGTGCCAGGGGGACAGGGATAGATACGCAGTATTTT.